The present entry profiles one TCR beta chain with its context. What this receptor recognizes is not known. No base-level quality is on record; no much larger clone is a single base apart. From the cysteine through the phenylalanine, the CDR3 covers 14 amino acids. The sequence is cut down to CDR3 DNA, 42 bases in frame from base 1. V is pared back by 1 base and J by 0 bases, with 5 bases lying between the germline termini. Looking up the germline V gene yields CDR1 SGHDN and CDR2 FVKESK. This sample is drawn from a study of blood T cell repertoires in COVID-19 (dated by TCRdb to 2020 to 2022). For the study in its entirety: Collaborator samples came from the United States, Italy and Spain and covered acute and convalescent phases of COVID-19. Subjects who had been exposed to COVID-19, were actively infected with it, or had recovered from it provided the deeply sampled blood TCRbeta repertoires that made up the dataset. A de-identified subject ID, COVID-19 status, age in years and sex were almost always included in the sample metadata. The samples were drawn from two sources: the first 160 participants of the ongoing ImmuneRACE study, and over 1,000 subjects contributed by 6 global collaborators. The material from the prospective study consisted of cDNA or gDNA derived from T cells, B-cell-depleted T cells, or PBMCs. The repertoires were made available in a free public database intended to serve as a resource for research on the immune response to SARS-CoV-2. Where available, HLA class I and class II types were taken from metadata supplied by the sample provider and were not determined by assay-based typing.

Whole blood was collected in K2EDTA tubes by collaborating institutions according to the institutions' own protocols. Collaborator samples were shipped for TCRbeta analysis as frozen whole blood, isolated PBMCs, or DNA extracted from either sample type. Points the paper makes about the study in general: How much clinical and demographic metadata was included differed by source and by participant, and the metadata was provided uncurated.

The immunoSEQ Assay, a bias-controlled multiplex PCR, was used to amplify TCRbeta CDR3 regions from genomic DNA. The original methods were these. Within the assay, amplification of reference gene primers was used to estimate how many nucleated cells each sample contained. Sequence reads were collapsed and filtered to measure the absolute abundance of every unique TCRbeta CDR3 rearrangement. For each sample, productive Simpson clonality was calculated as the square root of Simpson's diversity index over productive rearrangements. TCRdb obtained this table from immuneACCESS and retained in-frame rearrangements with V and J assigned. These tables miss some clones; where compared with another copy, unresolved V genes account for less than half of the shortfall, and the remainder is unexplained. The V and J calls and the clone size are those of that table, but D and trimming were determined from the DNA. Recorded for this sample are about 66,000 clones; around 82% of them occurred a single time. Clones ranked in the top ten supply about 6.9% of the sample.

This sequence uses TRBV14 and TRBJ2-3, with the D gene uncertain. Sample: peripheral blood. The receptor was derived from a man aged 60 to 75 with acute or convalescent COVID-19. The nucleotides are TGTGCCAGCAGCCAAGCCTACAGCACAGATACGCAGTATTTT. Translated, it gives CASSQAYSTDTQYF.